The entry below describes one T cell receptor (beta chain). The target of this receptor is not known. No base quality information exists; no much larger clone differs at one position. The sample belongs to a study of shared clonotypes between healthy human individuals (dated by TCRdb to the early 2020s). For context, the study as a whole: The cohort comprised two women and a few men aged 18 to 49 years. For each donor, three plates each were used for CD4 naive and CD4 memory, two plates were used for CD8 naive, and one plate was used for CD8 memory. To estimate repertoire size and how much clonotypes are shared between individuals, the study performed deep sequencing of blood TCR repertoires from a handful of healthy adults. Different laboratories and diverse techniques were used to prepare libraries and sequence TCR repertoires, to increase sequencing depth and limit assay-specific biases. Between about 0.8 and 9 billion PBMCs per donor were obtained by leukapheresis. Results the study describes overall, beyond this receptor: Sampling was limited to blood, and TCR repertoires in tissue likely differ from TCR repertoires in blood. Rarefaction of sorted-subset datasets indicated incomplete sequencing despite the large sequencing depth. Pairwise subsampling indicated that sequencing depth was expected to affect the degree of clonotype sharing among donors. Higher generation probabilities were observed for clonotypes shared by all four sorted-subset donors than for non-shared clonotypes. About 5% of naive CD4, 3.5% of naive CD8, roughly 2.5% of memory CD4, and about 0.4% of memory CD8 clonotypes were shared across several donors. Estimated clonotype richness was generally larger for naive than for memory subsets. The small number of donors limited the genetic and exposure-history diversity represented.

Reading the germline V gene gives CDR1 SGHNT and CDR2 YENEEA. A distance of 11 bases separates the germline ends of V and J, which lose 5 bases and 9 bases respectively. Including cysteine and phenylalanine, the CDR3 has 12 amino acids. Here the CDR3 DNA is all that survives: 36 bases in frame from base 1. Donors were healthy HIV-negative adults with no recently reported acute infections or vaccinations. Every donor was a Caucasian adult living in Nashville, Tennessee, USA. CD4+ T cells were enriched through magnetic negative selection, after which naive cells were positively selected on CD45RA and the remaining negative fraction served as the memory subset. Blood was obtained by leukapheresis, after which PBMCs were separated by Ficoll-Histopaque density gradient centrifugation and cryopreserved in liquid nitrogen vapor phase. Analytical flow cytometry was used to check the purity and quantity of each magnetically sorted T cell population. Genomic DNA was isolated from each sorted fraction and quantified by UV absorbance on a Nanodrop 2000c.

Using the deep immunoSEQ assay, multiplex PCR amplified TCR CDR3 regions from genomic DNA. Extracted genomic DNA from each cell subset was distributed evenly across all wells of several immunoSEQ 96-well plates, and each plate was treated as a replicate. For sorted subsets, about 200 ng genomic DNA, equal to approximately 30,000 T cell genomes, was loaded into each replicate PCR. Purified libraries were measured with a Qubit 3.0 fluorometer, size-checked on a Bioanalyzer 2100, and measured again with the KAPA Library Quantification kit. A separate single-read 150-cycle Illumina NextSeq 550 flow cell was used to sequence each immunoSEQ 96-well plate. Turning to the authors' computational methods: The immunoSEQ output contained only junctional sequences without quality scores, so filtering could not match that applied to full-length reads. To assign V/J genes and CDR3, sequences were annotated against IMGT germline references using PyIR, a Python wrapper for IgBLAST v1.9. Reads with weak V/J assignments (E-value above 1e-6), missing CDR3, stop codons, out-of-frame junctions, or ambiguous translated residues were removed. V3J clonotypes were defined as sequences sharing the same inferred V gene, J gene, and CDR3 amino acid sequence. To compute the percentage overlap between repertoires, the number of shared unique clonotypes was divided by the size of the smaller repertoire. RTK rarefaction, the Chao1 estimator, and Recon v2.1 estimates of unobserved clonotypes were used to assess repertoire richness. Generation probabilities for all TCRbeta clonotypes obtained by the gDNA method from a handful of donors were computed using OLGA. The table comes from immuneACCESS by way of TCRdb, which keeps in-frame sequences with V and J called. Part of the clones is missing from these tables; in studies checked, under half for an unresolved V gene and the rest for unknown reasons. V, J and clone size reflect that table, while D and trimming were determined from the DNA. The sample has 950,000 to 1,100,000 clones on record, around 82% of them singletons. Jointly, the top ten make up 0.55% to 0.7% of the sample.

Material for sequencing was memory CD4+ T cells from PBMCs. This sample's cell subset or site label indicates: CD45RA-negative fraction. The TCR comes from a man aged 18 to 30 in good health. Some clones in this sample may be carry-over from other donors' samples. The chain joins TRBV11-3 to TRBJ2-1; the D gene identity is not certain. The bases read TGTGCCAGCAGCCATTCCCGTTTTGAGCAGTTCTTC. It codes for CASSHSRFEQFF.